The 21 T cell receptor beta chains in this list originate from one sample, sequenced in a study of technical replicates of blood from a few donors (dated by TCRdb to 2016 to 2017). Library construction relied on the immunoSEQ multiplex PCR assay. TCRdb obtained this table from immuneACCESS and retained in-frame rearrangements with V and J assigned. These tables miss some clones; where compared with another copy, unresolved V genes account for less than half of the shortfall, and the remainder is unexplained. A total of roughly 80,000 clones appear in this sample, around nine tenths of them only once. The ten biggest clones cover less than 0.5% of the sample. The sample was T cells isolated from PBMCs. Every receptor here comes from a human donor in good health.

The gene calls are TRBV19 and TRBJ2-5; possible D gene TRBD1, 5 bases. The CDR3 covers 15 residues. The germline gives CDR1 LNHDA, CDR2 SQIVND (reference sequence). The germline V and J ends were trimmed by 5 bases and 7 bases, with 20 bases remaining between them. This CDR3 is CASSLWGRRSGTQYF. Here the CDR3 DNA reads TGTGCCAGTAGTTTGTGGGGCAGGCGATCCGGGACCCAGTACTTC. Variable domain in full (rest from reference TRBV19 and TRBJ2-5): DGGITQSPKYLFRKEGQNVTLSCEQNLNHDAMYWYRQDPGQGLRLIYYSQIVNDFQKGDIAEGYSVSREKKESFPLTVTSAQKNPTAFYLCASSLWGRRSGTQYFGPGTRLLVL.

The chain employs TRBV11-1 and TRBJ2-7; TRBD1 matches at 9 bases. Germline loops: CDR1 SGHAT, CDR2 FQDESV (reference sequence). V trimming: 1 base; J trimming: 4 bases; junction bases outside the gene matches: 14. CDR3 size: 18 residues. CDR3 sequence (DNA): TGTGCCAGCAGCTTAGATACATCATTGGGGACAGGGAGATACGAGCAGTACTTC. Its protein is CASSLDTSLGTGRYEQYF.

V gene TRBV9 combines with J gene TRBJ2-1; TRBD2 matches at 14 bases. CDR3 length equals 20 residues. V dropped 0 bases and J dropped 0; count of bases not matched to a gene: 8. Germline V gene sequence: CDR1 SGDLS, CDR2 YYNGEE. This CDR3 is CASSVARGLAGESSYNEQFF. CDR3 DNA: TGTGCCAGCAGCGTAGCTAGGGGACTAGCGGGAGAGAGCTCCTACAATGAGCAGTTCTTC.

This clone was detected once. The genes are TRBV28 and TRBJ2-7, with 7 bases that match TRBD2. The CDR3 has 14 amino acids. Germline CDR1 reads MDHEN; CDR2 reads SYDVKM. V was pared by 3 bases and J by 0 bases, with 2 bases of the junction left unmatched. Written as DNA, the CDR3 is TGTGCCAGCAGTTTTGGCGGGAGCTCCTACGAGCAGTACTTC. Residues: CASSFGGSSYEQYF.

This chain connects TRBV28 to TRBJ2-1; possible D gene TRBD2, 6 bases. V was shortened by 5 bases and J by 0 bases, with 14 bases between the two germline ends. The CDR3 is 16 residues long. The V gene's germline CDR1 is MDHEN and CDR2 SYDVKM. The CDR3 sequence: CASSPWRASSYNEQFF. CDR3 nucleotide sequence: TGTGCCAGCAGTCCCTGGAGGGCTAGCTCCTACAATGAGCAGTTCTTC.

The J gene is TRBJ2-4, the V gene TRBV30, with a possible D match to TRBD1 (5 bases). V lost 4 bases and J lost 5, with 15 bases in between. The CDR3 has 14 residues. Per germline, CDR1 GTSNPN and CDR2 SVGIG (reference sequence). CDR3 amino acids: CAWITGAAQNIQYF. DNA of the CDR3: TGTGCCTGGATTACTGGGGCAGCTCAAAACATTCAGTACTTC.

This chain connects TRBV4-3 to TRBJ2-7; tentative D call: TRBD2 (6 bases). This CDR3 contains 14 residues. The germline gives CDR1 LGHNA, CDR2 YSLEER. V gave up 2 bases and J gave up 2 bases, with 10 bases separating them. The CDR3 nucleotides are TGCGCCAGCAGCCAACGGGACTTAGCCTACGAGCAGTACTTC. Protein: CASSQRDLAYEQYF.

The rearrangement uses TRBV29-1 and TRBJ1-2, with 7 bases fitting TRBD1. Germline loops: CDR1 SQVTM, CDR2 ANQGSEA. CDR3 length: 13 residues. J lost 8 bases, V lost 4 bases, and 10 bases had no gene match. The CDR3 loop is CSVVTGEIGGYTF. As DNA, the CDR3 is TGCAGCGTTGTAACAGGGGAAATAGGCGGCTACACCTTC.

The chain links TRBV7-9 to TRBJ2-7; 8 nucleotides agree with TRBD2. The CDR3 totals 14 residues. V was clipped by 6 bases and J by 2 bases; unmatched bases: 6. Germline CDR1 and CDR2: SEHNR and FQNEAQ (reference sequence). CDR3 sequence reads: CASSLAGGAYEQYF. The CDR3, as DNA: TGTGCCAGCAGTCTAGCGGGTGGGGCCTACGAGCAGTACTTC.

This clone appeared a few times. J is TRBJ1-1 and V is TRBV19; TRBD1 matches at 8 bases. Germline CDR1 LNHDA, CDR2 SQIVND (reference sequence). The CDR3 totals 15 residues. Trimming at V came to 7 bases and at J to 7 bases, leaving 14 bases not matched to a gene. The CDR3 DNA reads as TGTGCCAGTACCCCCTCGGCGGGACAGGTTTTTGAAGCTTTCTTT. Protein sequence: CASTPSAGQVFEAFF.

The chain recombines TRBV5-4 with TRBJ2-3, with TRBD1 identical over 7 bases. The CDR3 loop spans 15 amino acids. V shed 2 bases and J 2 bases; nucleotides not matched to a gene: 5. CDR1 and CDR2 from the germline V gene are SGHNT and YYREEE (reference sequence). The CDR3 spells CASSFRDSFTDTQYF. The DNA for the CDR3 is TGTGCCAGCAGCTTCCGGGACAGCTTCACAGATACGCAGTATTTT. The complete variable domain, with remaining parts taken from reference TRBV5-4 and TRBJ2-3, reads ETGVTQSPTHLIKTRGQQVTLRCSSQSGHNTVSWYQQALGQGPQFIFQYYREEENGRGNFPPRFSGLQFPNYSSELNVNALELDDSALYLCASSFRDSFTDTQYFGPGTRLTVL.

This rearrangement joins TRBV4-1 to TRBJ2-1; TRBD2 agrees at 9 bases. Germline trimming cut 7 bases from V and 4 bases from J; bases unmatched to any gene: 14. CDR1 is MGHRA and CDR2 is YSYEKL in the germline V gene. This CDR3 spans 17 amino acids. As DNA, the CDR3 is TGCGCCAGCAAACGCGTAGCGGGAGAATCGTCATACAATGAGCAGTTCTTC. Its protein is CASKRVAGESSYNEQFF.

CDR3 nucleotides: TGTGCCAGCAGCTCTCCGGACAGGGGATCCTACGAGCAGTACTTC. Its protein product is CASSSPDRGSYEQYF. The rearrangement links TRBV11-2 to TRBJ2-7; TRBD1 matches 9 bases. After removal of 4 bases from V and 1 base from J, the junction contained 5 bases not matched to a gene. The CDR3 is 15 amino acids. Germline V gene sequence: CDR1 SGHAT, CDR2 FQNNGV.

This clone was observed a handful of times. This sequence joins TRBV5-6 and TRBJ1-5; D remains ambiguous. CDR1 and CDR2 (germline): SGHDT, YYEEEE. CDR3 length: 15 residues. With 4 bases removed from V and 3 bases from J, the gap between germline ends came to 14 bases. The CDR3 loop reads CASSHLRGDNQPQHF. The CDR3 DNA sequence: TGTGCCAGCAGCCACCTTCGGGGAGACAATCAGCCCCAGCATTTT.

The CDR3, as DNA: TGTGCCAGCAGCGAACAGGGGGCGAGGGCTGAAGCTTTCTTT. Protein sequence: CASSEQGARAEAFF. The chain is built from TRBV25-1 and TRBJ1-1; TRBD1 matches 9 bases. Germline assignment: CDR1 MGHDK and CDR2 SYGVNS. This CDR3 contains 14 residues. The ends lost 6 bases at V and 6 bases at J; junction bases unmatched: 8.

J is TRBJ1-3 and V is TRBV2; tentative D call: TRBD1 (6 bases). The CDR3 loop spans 14 amino acids. The ends were cut back, 7 bases at V and 0 bases at J, with 10 bases in the middle. Germline CDR1 is SNHLY and CDR2 is FYNNEI. CDR3: CASNTGPSGNTIYF. The CDR3 bases are TGTGCCAGCAACACAGGGCCCTCTGGAAACACCATATATTTT. The whole variable domain, filled in from reference TRBV2 and TRBJ1-3, reads EPEVTQTPSHQVTQMGQEVILRCVPISNHLYFYWYRQILGQKVEFLVSFYNNEISEKSEIFDDQFSVERPDGSNFTLKIRSTKLEDSAMYFCASNTGPSGNTIYFGEGSWLTVV.

This chain links TRBV28 with TRBJ1-2; tentative D call: TRBD1 (5 bases). V was clipped by 6 bases and J by 6 bases, with 17 bases between them. Germline values: CDR1 MDHEN, CDR2 SYDVKM. The CDR3 has 14 residues. The CDR3 bases are TGTGCCAGCAGCATAAACACGATACAGGATGGCTACACCTTC. The encoded protein is CASSINTIQDGYTF.

The chain carries TRBV11-2 and TRBJ1-1; no clear D. V was cut by 2 bases and J by 1 base, with 8 bases left in between. Per germline, CDR1 SGHAT and CDR2 FQNNGV. This CDR3 comprises 14 residues. The CDR3 region is CASSLSGGNTEAFF. The CDR3 DNA follows: TGTGCCAGCAGCTTATCGGGAGGGAACACTGAAGCTTTCTTT. Based on the CDR3 plus reference TRBV11-2 and TRBJ1-1, the full variable domain is EAGVAQSPRYKIIEKRQSVAFWCNPISGHATLYWYQQILGQGPKLLIQFQNNGVVDDSQLPKDRFSAERLKGVDSTLKIQPAKLEDSAVYLCASSLSGGNTEAFFGQGTRLTVV.

This clone was seen a single time. The rearrangement uses TRBV29-1 and TRBJ2-5; a possible D gene is TRBD1 (6 bases). V gave up 6 bases and J gave up 1 base, with 9 bases separating them. The germline V gene encodes CDR1 SQVTM and CDR2 ANQGSEA. This CDR3 region has 12 residues. The CDR3 nucleotides read TGCAGCGTCGGGACATTCCAAGAGACCCAGTACTTC. Its translation is CSVGTFQETQYF.

This clone has a single count. The chain uses TRBV5-1 and TRBJ2-5; 7 bases match TRBD2. This CDR3 is built from 15 residues. The trim removed 0 bases at V and 5 bases at J, leaving 7 bases unmatched. Per the germline V gene, CDR1 is SGHRS and CDR2 is YFSETQ. The CDR3, as DNA: TGCGCCAGCAGCTTGGAGGCGGGAGATATGGAGACCCAGTACTTC. Its protein product is CASSLEAGDMETQYF.

The chain combines TRBV13 with TRBJ2-1; D is unresolved. The CDR3 has 12 residues. Germline-derived CDR1 and CDR2 are PRHDT and FYEKMQ (reference sequence). Trimming left V 2 bases short and J 6 bases short, with 5 bases between. The chain's CDR3 is CASSLYSNEQFF. The CDR3 region has the DNA TGTGCCAGCAGCTTATACAGCAATGAGCAGTTCTTC. Full variable domain (outside the CDR3, taken from reference TRBV13 and TRBJ2-1): AAGVIQSPRHLIKEKRETATLKCYPIPRHDTVYWYQQGPGQDPQFLISFYEKMQSDKGSIPDRFSAQQFSDYHSELNMSSLELGDSALYFCASSLYSNEQFFGPGTRLTVL.